This T cell receptor (beta chain) is from a study of blood T cell repertoires in COVID-19. Germline assignment: CDR1 SGHRS and CDR2 YFSETQ. V dropped 0 bases and J dropped 1; count of bases not matched to a gene: 3. There are 15 residues in the CDR3. TCRdb's copy holds only in-frame clones and misses some; the assay was immunoSEQ multiplex PCR. The sample gives 51,000 or so clones, around 81% of which show up once; under 8.5% is in the top ten. V and J are TRBV5-1 and TRBJ2-5; 7 bases map to TRBD2. This TCR was sampled from an older man with active COVID-19. Sequenced: peripheral blood. CDR3 nucleotides: TGCGCCAGCAGCTTGGCCCCTAGCGGCCAAGAGACCCAGTACTTC. This encodes CASSLAPSGQETQYF.